The sequence of this T cell receptor (beta chain) was determined in a study of technical replicates of blood from a few donors. The germline V and J ends were trimmed by 5 bases and 1 base, with 12 bases remaining between them. There are 15 residues in the CDR3. Germline V gives CDR1 LNHDA, CDR2 SQIVND (reference sequence). Some clones are missing from TCRdb's copy, which holds only in-frame ones; the method was immunoSEQ multiplex PCR. This repertoire shows approximately 76,000 clones, 90% to 95% found once; its top ten account for around 0.24%. This receptor was taken from a human donor in good health. The sample was T cells isolated from PBMCs. The V and J genes are TRBV19 and TRBJ1-5; D ambiguous. This CDR3 reads CASSPSGKSNQPQHF. The CDR3 nucleotides read TGTGCCAGTAGTCCTTCGGGGAAAAGCAATCAGCCCCAGCATTTT. Drawing the rest from reference TRBV19 and TRBJ1-5, the complete variable domain is DGGITQSPKYLFRKEGQNVTLSCEQNLNHDAMYWYRQDPGQGLRLIYYSQIVNDFQKGDIAEGYSVSREKKESFPLTVTSAQKNPTAFYLCASSPSGKSNQPQHFGDGTRLSIL.